This TCR beta chain was obtained from a study of shared clonotypes between healthy human individuals (dated by TCRdb to the early 2020s). Broadly, across the study: A few men and two women, aged 18 to 49 years, made up the cohort. Per donor, three plates each were used for CD4 naive and CD4 memory, two for CD8 naive, and one for CD8 memory. The study deeply sequenced blood TCR repertoires of about 5 healthy adults to estimate repertoire size and the extent of clonotype sharing between individuals. To increase sequencing depth and limit assay-specific biases, TCR repertoire library preparation and sequencing were carried out by different laboratories using diverse techniques. Leukapheresis yielded between about 0.9 and 9.5 billion PBMCs per donor. What the authors observed across the whole study: Clonotypes shared by all four sorted-subset donors showed higher generation probabilities than non-shared clonotypes. Naive subsets generally had larger estimated clonotype richness than memory subsets did. Across a handful of donors, around 5.4% of naive CD4, around 3.3% of naive CD8, approximately 2.5% of memory CD4, and roughly 0.4% of memory CD8 clonotypes were shared. Rarefaction of sorted-subset datasets indicated incomplete sequencing despite the large sequencing depth. Only blood was sampled, and tissue TCR repertoires likely differ from those in blood. The genetic and exposure-history diversity represented was limited by the small number of donors. Pairwise subsampling indicated that sequencing depth was expected to affect the degree of clonotype sharing among donors.

The CDR3 sequence holds 13 residues, the cysteine and phenylalanine included. Only the CDR3 DNA is retained, 39 bases long and in frame from the first base. The CDR1 and CDR2 encoded by the germline V gene are KGHSH and LQKENI. The V end loses 3 bases and the J end loses 4 bases, and a stretch of 9 bases separates them. The donors were healthy, HIV-negative adults with no recently reported acute infections or vaccinations. Every donor was a Caucasian adult living in Nashville, Tennessee, USA. CD4+ T cells were enriched by magnetic negative selection; naive cells were then positively selected on CD45RA, and the negative fraction formed the memory subset. Blood was collected by leukapheresis, and PBMCs were isolated by Ficoll-Histopaque density gradient centrifugation and then cryopreserved in liquid nitrogen vapor phase. Purity and quantity of every magnetically sorted T cell population were checked by analytical flow cytometry. From each sorted fraction, genomic DNA was isolated and quantified by UV absorbance on a Nanodrop 2000c.

With respect to this clone: Its antigen is currently not known. Base qualities are not recorded, but no much larger clone differs from it by a single base.

Using the deep immunoSEQ assay, TCR CDR3 regions were amplified from genomic DNA by multiplex PCR. Extracted genomic DNA from each cell subset was spread evenly across all wells of several immunoSEQ 96-well plates, with each plate serving as a replicate. For sorted subsets, 200 to 250 ng genomic DNA, equal to 30,000 or so T cell genomes, was loaded into each replicate PCR. Purified libraries were quantified with a Qubit 3.0 fluorometer, sized on a Bioanalyzer 2100, and re-quantified with the KAPA Library Quantification kit. A separate single-read 150-cycle Illumina NextSeq 550 flow cell was used to sequence each immunoSEQ 96-well plate. As for the original processing: Because the immunoSEQ output held only junctional sequences and lacked quality scores, the filtering could not match the filtering applied to full-length reads. Sequences were annotated with PyIR, a Python wrapper for IgBLAST v1.9, and V/J genes and CDR3 were assigned using IMGT germline references. Reads with weak V/J assignments (E-value above 1e-6), missing CDR3, stop codons, out-of-frame junctions, or ambiguous translated residues were removed. V3J clonotypes were defined as sequences sharing the same inferred V gene, J gene, and CDR3 amino acid sequence. The percentage overlap between two repertoires was calculated by dividing the number of shared unique clonotypes by the size of the smaller repertoire. Repertoire richness was assessed with RTK rarefaction, the Chao1 estimator, and Recon v2.1 estimates of unobserved clonotypes. For all TCRbeta clonotypes obtained by the gDNA method from a handful of donors, generation probabilities were computed with OLGA. TCRdb provides this immuneACCESS table in a form limited to in-frame rearrangements. Some clones are lacking; in checked studies, under half of them reflect an unresolved V gene, and why the rest are absent is not known. That table gives V, J and clone size, and the DNA gave D and trimming. For this sample the table gives 900,000 to 1,200,000 clones, of which approximately 78% were detected only once. Clones ranked in the top ten supply roughly 0.62% of the sample.

The sample comprised memory CD4+ T cells from PBMCs. This specimen's cell subset or site label, interpreted: CD45RA-negative fraction. The chain was built from TRBV18 and TRBJ1-1; there is no confident call for the D gene. This TCR was recovered from a man between 18 and 35 years old in good health. Some clones in this sample may be carry-over from other donors' samples. CDR3 loop: CASSPLGSTEAFF. The DNA is TGTGCCAGCTCACCCCTTGGGAGCACTGAAGCTTTCTTT.